This T cell receptor (beta chain) was documented in a study of blood T cell repertoires in COVID-19. Study summary: Italy, Spain and the United States were the sources of the convalescent and acute COVID-19 samples. PBMCs, B-cell-depleted T cells, or T cells provided the cDNA or gDNA that made up the material.

Seattle participants joined during active infection and were tracked over time. Germline values: CDR1 ENHRY, CDR2 SYGVKD. CDR3 size: 13 residues. Trimming removed 10 bases from V and 4 bases from J; junction bases left unmatched: 2. Per the original data handling: Nucleated cell number was recorded as an estimate derived from reference gene primer amplification. TCRdb's table, derived via immunoSEQ multiplex PCR, lists solely in-frame clones and lacks some. The V and J calls and clone size were taken over from that table, and D and trimming were inferred from the DNA. The sample contains some 270,000 clones, around 82% of which appear only once.

The rearrangement links TRBV10-3 to TRBJ2-5; TRBD2 matches 14 bases. This TCR came from a human donor with COVID-19, enrolled during active disease. The donor label of this sample is uncertain. The source material was peripheral blood. The chain's CDR3 is CATGLAGAETQYF. Here the CDR3 DNA reads TGTGCCACGGGACTAGCGGGAGCAGAGACCCAGTACTTC.